This T cell receptor (beta chain) was documented in a study of identical twins. Study-level findings and limits: Part of the zero-insertion signal could reflect confounding by invariant MAIT and iNKT cells. High-abundance cord blood beta clonotypes had fewer insertions; memory repertoires showed none.

Ten or more counts support this clonotype. Its antigen is unknown. Template switching added a universal primer binding site, and final cDNA carried unique molecular identifiers. TCRdb re-called the 5' RACE reads through MiXCR, storing one row per CDR3 protein. Seen here are some 500,000 distinct CDR3 sequences, 13% to 15% observed once, and the top ten hold roughly 0.5%. The V and J ends lost 0 bases and 5 bases respectively, with 8 bases between them. The germline gives CDR1 SGHRS, CDR2 YFSETQ. CDR3 size: 13 residues. This sample also belongs to another study, concerning yellow fever vaccine responses in identical twins.

The chain links TRBV5-1 to TRBJ2-5; D is unclear. Sequencing was performed on CD4+ T cells sorted from blood. This TCR was recovered from a woman aged 18 to 35 in good health. The CDR3 region has the DNA TGCGCCAGCAGCTTGGCTTACGCCGAGACCCAGTACTTC. Its translation: CASSLAYAETQYF.